These T cell receptor beta chains were read from a single sample in a study of T cells in Graves' hyperthyroidism and ophthalmopathy. One entry per CDR3 protein, called by TCRdb with MiXCR from the multiplex PCR reads. The table has approximately 530,000 distinct CDR3 sequences, less than 20% seen once; the top ten hold roughly 50%. Sequenced material: blood. These receptors were obtained from a man aged 35 to 55 with Graves' ophthalmopathy. Both conserved end residues are part of each CDR3. D genes are given only for firm matches. The size field is filled for only some rows; it gives once, few, many or a size class.

v_gene	j_gene	abundance	d_gene	CDR3nt	CDR3aa
TRBV9	TRBJ2-7	-	-	TGTGCCAGCAGCGTAGGGGCCCACCATGGGAGCGGGGAGCAGTACTTC	CASSVGAHHGSGEQYF
TRBV19	TRBJ2-3	few	TRBD1	TGTGCCATCGCGGACAGGGGGCGTACAGATACGCAGTATTTT	CAIADRGRTDTQYF
TRBV7-9	TRBJ2-1	many	-	TGTGCCAGCAGCTTAGGAGGACAGCTTTCCTACAATGAGCAGTTCTTC	CASSLGGQLSYNEQFF
TRBV7-8	TRBJ1-5	-	TRBD1	TGTGCCAGCAGCTGGACAGGGGCAAGCAATCAGCCCCAGCATTTT	CASSWTGASNQPQHF
TRBV19	TRBJ1-2	few	-	TGTGCCAGTAGTAGGGCAGGGACCAACTATGGCTACACCTTC	CASSRAGTNYGYTF
TRBV7-9	TRBJ1-2	few	-	TGTGCCAGCAGCCCCTTGACCACTAACTATGGCTACACCTTC	CASSPLTTNYGYTF
TRBV5-4	TRBJ2-3	many	TRBD2	TGTGCCAGCAGTGCGGGAGGGAGCTCTAGCACAGATACGCAGTATTTT	CASSAGGSSSTDTQYF
TRBV30	TRBJ2-4	many	-	TGTGCCTGGAGTGTCGGCTTCGGAGACAGAGCGAACATTCAGTACTTC	CAWSVGFGDRANIQYF
TRBV20-1	TRBJ2-3	few	TRBD2	TGCAGTGCTCCCGGGGGCCGGCTAGCGGGAGTCCCGACCAAGGGCCCAGATACGCAGTATTTT	CSAPGGRLAGVPTKGPDTQYF
TRBV19	TRBJ1-5	few	TRBD1	TGTGCCAGTAGCCCATGGGGACAGGGCAACAATCAGCCCCAGCATTTT	CASSPWGQGNNQPQHF
TRBV11-2	TRBJ1-1	many	-	TGTGCCAGCAGCTTAGGGTCGAGGGTCACTGAAGCTTTCTTT	CASSLGSRVTEAFF
TRBV20-1	TRBJ2-1	few	TRBD2	TGCAGTGCTAGGGGACTAGCGGGATGGGTAGGTGAGGAGCAGTTCTTC	CSARGLAGWVGEEQFF
TRBV6-1	TRBJ2-5	many	TRBD1	TGTGCCAGCAGGACAGGGGGTGAGACCCAGTACTTC	CASRTGGETQYF
TRBV2	TRBJ1-3	few	TRBD1	TGTGCCAGCCGTTCCGCGAGGGGACAGGGGGCGCTTGGTGGAAACACCATATATTTT	CASRSARGQGALGGNTIYF
TRBV19	TRBJ1-2	-	-	TGTGCCAGTAGTTGGGGGTCATCCTATGGCTACACCTTC	CASSWGSSYGYTF
TRBV29-1	TRBJ2-7	few	TRBD2	TGCAGCGTAGGGACTAGCGGGAGTTCGAGCGAGCAGTACTTC	CSVGTSGSSSEQYF
TRBV3-1	TRBJ1-1	many	-	TGTGCCAGCAGCCTTCTAAAGGATACCCAGCCTACCGATGAAGCTTTCTTT	CASSLLKDTQPTDEAFF
TRBV7-3	TRBJ2-1	many	-	TGTGCCAGCAGCTTAAATATAGCTAATGAGCAGTTCTTC	CASSLNIANEQFF
TRBV28	TRBJ2-2	many	TRBD1	TGTGCCAGCAGTTCATCAATACAGGGGGCCGGCGGGGAGCTGTTTTTT	CASSSSIQGAGGELFF
TRBV20-1	TRBJ1-5	few	-	TGCAGTGCCAACCGGGACAACAATCAGCCCCAGCATTTT	CSANRDNNQPQHF
TRBV27	TRBJ1-6	-	-	TGTGCCAGCAGTTTAGGGGGGGCAGTTTCACCCCTCCACTTT	CASSLGGAVSPLHF
TRBV19	TRBJ1-2	-	TRBD1	TGTGCCAGTAGAAACCCAGGGACAGGCCATGGCTACACCTTC	CASRNPGTGHGYTF
TRBV12-3/TRBV12-4	TRBJ2-1	-	-	TGTGCCAGCAGTTTACCCCCGGGACTTGAGCAGTCCTTC	CASSLPPGLEQSF
TRBV28	TRBJ2-5	many	TRBD1	TGTGCCAGCAGTTTGACAGGGGAACTCCAAGAGACCCAGTACTTC	CASSLTGELQETQYF
TRBV19	TRBJ1-1	-	-	TGTGCCAGTAGTACAGGATTAGCGGCAAACACTGAAGCTTTCTTT	CASSTGLAANTEAFF
TRBV5-1	TRBJ2-1	-	TRBD1	TGCGCCAGCAGCCCAGGGGACAGGGGCTACAATGAGCAGTTCTTC	CASSPGDRGYNEQFF
TRBV5-6	TRBJ2-3	many	TRBD1	TGTGCCAGCAGCTTGCAGGGGGCAGCAGATACGCAGTATTTT	CASSLQGAADTQYF
TRBV12-3/TRBV12-4	TRBJ2-2	-	TRBD1	TGTGCCAGCAGTACCCCGGGACAGGGAGGGAACGGGGAGCTGTTTTTT	CASSTPGQGGNGELFF
TRBV27	TRBJ2-5	-	TRBD2	TGTGCCAGCAGCCCCACAATCCCAGGACTAGCGGGGTGGGGGTACCAAGAGACCCAGTACTTC	CASSPTIPGLAGWGYQETQYF
TRBV12-3/TRBV12-4	TRBJ1-1	few	-	TGTGCCAGCAGTTTAGGGGCAGAGAGGAGGACTGAAGCTTTCTTT	CASSLGAERRTEAFF
TRBV10-3	TRBJ1-1	-	-	TGTGCCATCAGTGAGTCAGGAAACACTGAAGCTTTCTTT	CAISESGNTEAFF
TRBV27	TRBJ1-6	few	-	TGTGCCAGCAGCCGTGGACAGAACTATAATTCACCCCTCCACTTT	CASSRGQNYNSPLHF
TRBV7-9	TRBJ2-1	few	TRBD2	TGTGCCAGCAGCCTAGAGGCTAGCGGGGGGGCGAAGCAGTTCTTC	CASSLEASGGAKQFF
TRBV29-1	TRBJ2-2	few	TRBD2	TGCAGCGTTGTAAAACTAGCGAGGGGTACCGGGGAGCTGTTTTTT	CSVVKLARGTGELFF
TRBV5-6	TRBJ2-2	-	-	TGTGCCAGCAGCTTTGGAGTTGACACCGGGGAGCTGTTTTTT	CASSFGVDTGELFF